This T cell receptor (beta chain) was found in a study of chemoradiotherapy in HPV16-positive cancers. Study-level background: A couple of HPV16-positive patients' cells yielded candidate HPV-specific clones and common motifs.

The assay was immunoSEQ multiplex PCR, and TCRdb's table has in-frame clones only and misses some. The sample consists of about 6,100 clones, over 65% of them appearing once. Repeated repertoire sampling spanned the course of chemoradiotherapy. Study-level points and caveats: For HPV16-positive patients, expanding HPV-responsive T cells associated with longer recurrence-free survival.

Trimming cost V 0 bases and J 4 bases, with 12 bases left between them. From germline, CDR1 is GTSNPN and CDR2 SVGIG (reference sequence). The CDR3 is 14 amino acids. Worth noting for this clone: Its antigen remains unknown.

The chain recombines TRBV30 with TRBJ1-2; the D gene is possibly TRBD1 (6 bases). The starting material was tumor tissue, obtained from a patient who underwent chemoradiotherapy. The source is a human donor with HPV-associated anogenital cancer. The CDR3, as DNA: TGTGCCTGGAGTGTACGGGGGGCCCTCTATGGCTACACCTTC. Translation: CAWSVRGALYGYTF.